This TCR beta chain is drawn from a study of blood T cell repertoires in COVID-19. At the level of the study: Samples of COVID-19 (acute and convalescent) were obtained from the United States, Italy and Spain.

Assay used: immunoSEQ multiplex PCR; TCRdb lists only in-frame clones, some missing. Of a few hundred thousand clones detected, approximately 84% appear once; the ten largest clones hold about 6.2%. The V and J ends lost 0 bases and 3 bases respectively, with 5 bases between them. The germline V gene encodes CDR1 GTSNPN and CDR2 SVGIG (reference sequence). This CDR3 is built from 12 residues. Participants spanned ages about 18 to 100 years and resided in around 25 US areas. The clonotype was recovered from a woman aged 50 to 60 who had been exposed to COVID-19. The V gene is TRBV30, the J gene TRBJ1-1; TRBD1 is a possible D gene (5 bases). Sequencing was performed on PBMCs or T cells enriched from blood (not recorded which). This CDR3 reads CAWSVGDTEAFF. The CDR3 region has the DNA TGTGCCTGGAGTGTAGGGGACACTGAAGCTTTCTTT.